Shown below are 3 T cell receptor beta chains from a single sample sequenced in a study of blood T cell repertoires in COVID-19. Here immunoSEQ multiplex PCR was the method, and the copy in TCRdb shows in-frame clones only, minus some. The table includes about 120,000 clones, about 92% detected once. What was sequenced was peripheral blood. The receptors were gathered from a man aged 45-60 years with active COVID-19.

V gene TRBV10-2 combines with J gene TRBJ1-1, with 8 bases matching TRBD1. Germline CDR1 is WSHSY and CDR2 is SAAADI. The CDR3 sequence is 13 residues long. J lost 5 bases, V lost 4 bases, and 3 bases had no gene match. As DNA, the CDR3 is TGCGCCAGCAGTGGGACAGGGAGGACTGAAGCTTTCTTT. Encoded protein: CASSGTGRTEAFF.

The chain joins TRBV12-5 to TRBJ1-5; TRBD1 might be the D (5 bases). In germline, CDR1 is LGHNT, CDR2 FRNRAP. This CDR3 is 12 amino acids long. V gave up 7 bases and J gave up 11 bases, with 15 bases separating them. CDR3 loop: CASEGRPPTQHF. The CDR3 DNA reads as TGTGCTAGTGAGGGGCGACCGCCAACCCAGCATTTT.

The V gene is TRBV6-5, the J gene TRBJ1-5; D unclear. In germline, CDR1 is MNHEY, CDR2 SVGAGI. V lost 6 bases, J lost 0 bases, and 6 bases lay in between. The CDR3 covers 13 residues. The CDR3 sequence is CASRQYSNQPQHF. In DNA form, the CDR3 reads TGTGCCAGCAGGCAGTATAGCAATCAGCCCCAGCATTTT.